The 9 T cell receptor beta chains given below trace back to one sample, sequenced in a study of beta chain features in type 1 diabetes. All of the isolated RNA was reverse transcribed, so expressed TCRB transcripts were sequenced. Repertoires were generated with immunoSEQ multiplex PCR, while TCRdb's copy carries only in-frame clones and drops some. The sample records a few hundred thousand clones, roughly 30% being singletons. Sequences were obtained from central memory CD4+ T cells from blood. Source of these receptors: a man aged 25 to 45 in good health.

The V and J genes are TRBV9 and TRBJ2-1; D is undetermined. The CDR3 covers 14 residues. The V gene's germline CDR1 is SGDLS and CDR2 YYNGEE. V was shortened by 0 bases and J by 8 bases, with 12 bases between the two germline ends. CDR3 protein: CASSVVGDRDEQFF. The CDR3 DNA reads TGTGCCAGCAGCGTAGTTGGGGATAGGGATGAGCAGTTCTTC. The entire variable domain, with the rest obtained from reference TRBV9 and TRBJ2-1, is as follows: DSGVTQTPKHLITATGQRVTLRCSPRSGDLSVYWYQQSLDQGLQFLIQYYNGEERAKGNILERFSAQQFPDLHSELNLSSLELGDSALYFCASSVVGDRDEQFFGPGTRLTVL.

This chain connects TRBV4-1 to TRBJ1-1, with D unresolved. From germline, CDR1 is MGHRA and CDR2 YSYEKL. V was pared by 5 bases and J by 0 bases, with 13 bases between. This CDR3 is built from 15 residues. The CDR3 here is CASSLEVQLNTEAFF. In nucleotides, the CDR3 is TGCGCCAGCAGCTTAGAGGTACAGTTGAACACTGAAGCTTTCTTT.

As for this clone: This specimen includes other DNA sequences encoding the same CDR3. The CDR3 is CASSHAKHEQFF. DNA for the CDR3: TGTGCCAGCAGCCATGCAAAACATGAGCAGTTCTTC. This sequence joins TRBV14 and TRBJ2-1; no definite D call. The CDR3 is 12 amino acids. Germline loops: CDR1 SGHDN, CDR2 FVKESK. Trimming took 3 bases from V and 8 from J, leaving 8 bases between them.

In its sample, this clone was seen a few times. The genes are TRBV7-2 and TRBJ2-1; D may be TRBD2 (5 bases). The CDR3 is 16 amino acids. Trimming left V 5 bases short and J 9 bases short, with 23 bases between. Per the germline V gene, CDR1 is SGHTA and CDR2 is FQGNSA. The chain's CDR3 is CASSPWGAGSGGEQFF. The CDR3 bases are TGTGCCAGCAGCCCTTGGGGAGCCGGGTCGGGCGGTGAGCAGTTCTTC.

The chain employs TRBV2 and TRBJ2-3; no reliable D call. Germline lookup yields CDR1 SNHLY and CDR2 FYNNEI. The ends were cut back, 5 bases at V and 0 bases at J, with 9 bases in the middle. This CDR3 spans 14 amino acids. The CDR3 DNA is TGTGCCAGCAGTAGCCGTTCTAGCACAGATACGCAGTATTTT. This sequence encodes CASSSRSSTDTQYF.

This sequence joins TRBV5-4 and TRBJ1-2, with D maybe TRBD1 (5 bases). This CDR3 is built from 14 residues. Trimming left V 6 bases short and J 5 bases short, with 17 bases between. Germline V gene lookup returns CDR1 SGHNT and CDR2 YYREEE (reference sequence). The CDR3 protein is CASNLAGTRYGYTF. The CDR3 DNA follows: TGTGCCAGCAACCTCGCCGGGACGAGGTATGGCTACACCTTC.

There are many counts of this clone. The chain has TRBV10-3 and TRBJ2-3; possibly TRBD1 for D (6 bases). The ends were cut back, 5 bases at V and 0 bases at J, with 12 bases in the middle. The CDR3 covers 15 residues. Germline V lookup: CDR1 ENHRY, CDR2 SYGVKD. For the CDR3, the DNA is TGTGCCATCAGTCCCCCGACAGGCAGCACAGATACGCAGTATTTT. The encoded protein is CAISPPTGSTDTQYF.

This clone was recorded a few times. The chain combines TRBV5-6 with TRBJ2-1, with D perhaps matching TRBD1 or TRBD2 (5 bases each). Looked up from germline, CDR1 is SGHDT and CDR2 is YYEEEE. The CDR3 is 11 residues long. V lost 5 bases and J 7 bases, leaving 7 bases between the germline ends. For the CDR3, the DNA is TGTGCCAGCAGTTGGGGGAATGAGCAGTTCTTC. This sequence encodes CASSWGNEQFF.

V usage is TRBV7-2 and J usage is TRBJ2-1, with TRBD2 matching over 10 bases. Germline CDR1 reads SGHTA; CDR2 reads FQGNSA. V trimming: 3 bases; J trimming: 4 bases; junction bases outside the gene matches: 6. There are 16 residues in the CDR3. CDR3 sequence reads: CASSLWTSGKYNEQFF. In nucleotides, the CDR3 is TGTGCCAGCAGCTTGTGGACTAGCGGAAAATACAATGAGCAGTTCTTC.